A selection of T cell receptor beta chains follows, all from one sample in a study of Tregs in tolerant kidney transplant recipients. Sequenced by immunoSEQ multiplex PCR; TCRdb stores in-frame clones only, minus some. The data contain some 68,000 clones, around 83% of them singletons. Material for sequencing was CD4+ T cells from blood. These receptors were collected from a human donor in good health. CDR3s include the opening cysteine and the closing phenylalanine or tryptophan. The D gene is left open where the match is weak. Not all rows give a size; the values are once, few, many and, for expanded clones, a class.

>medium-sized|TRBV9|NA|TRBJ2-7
TGTGCCAGCAGCGTAGGCGGCAACTCCTACGAGCAGTACTTC
CASSVGGNSYEQYF
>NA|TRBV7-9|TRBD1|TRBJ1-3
TGTGCCAGCAGCTCGACAGGGACTGGAAACACCATATATTTT
CASSSTGTGNTIYF
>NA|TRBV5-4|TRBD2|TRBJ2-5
TGTGCCAGCAGCTCACAAGCCGGACTAGCGGGAGCCCAAGAGACCCAGTACTTC
CASSSQAGLAGAQETQYF
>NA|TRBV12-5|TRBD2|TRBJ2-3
TGTGCTAGTGCCCGGGGGGGCACAGATACGCAGTATTTT
CASARGGTDTQYF
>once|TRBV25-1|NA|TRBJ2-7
TGTGCCAGCAGTGAATCTGGGTTCTACGAGCAGTACTTC
CASSESGFYEQYF
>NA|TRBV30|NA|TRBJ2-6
TGTGCCTGGAGCTCCTTAAGACAGGGACTCTCTGGGGCCAACGTCCTGACTTTC
CAWSSLRQGLSGANVLTF
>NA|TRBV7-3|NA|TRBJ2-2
TGTGCCAGCAGCTTAGGGACTTGGGGTGGCACCGGGGAGCTGTTTTTT
CASSLGTWGGTGELFF
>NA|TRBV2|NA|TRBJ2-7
TGTGCCAGCGGGGACACCTCCTACGAGCAGTACTTC
CASGDTSYEQYF
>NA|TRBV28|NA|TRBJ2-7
TGTGCCAGCAGTTCCTCTTACGCCAAAAAGCAGTACTTC
CASSSSYAKKQYF
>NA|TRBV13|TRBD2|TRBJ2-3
TGTGCCACCCGGACTAGCGGGGCGTCAGATACGCAGTATTTT
CATRTSGASDTQYF
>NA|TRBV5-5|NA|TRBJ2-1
TGTGCCAGCAGCAGGGGTGGGGGAGTAGACGAGCAGTTCTTC
CASSRGGGVDEQFF
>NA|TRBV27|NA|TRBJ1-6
TGTGCCAGCAGTGCTCGCCCAGGGCCATATAATTCACCCCTCCACTTT
CASSARPGPYNSPLHF
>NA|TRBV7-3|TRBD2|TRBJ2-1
TGTGCCAGCAGCTTAACCGGGACTACCTACAATGAGCAGTTCTTC
CASSLTGTTYNEQFF
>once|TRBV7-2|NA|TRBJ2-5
TGTGCCAGCAGCCCGGGTCCCAAAAAAGAGACCCAGTACTTC
CASSPGPKKETQYF
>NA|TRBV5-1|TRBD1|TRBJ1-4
TGCGCCAGCAGCTCATCCCAACCGACAGGGGGGTATGAAAAACTGTTTTTT
CASSSSQPTGGYEKLFF
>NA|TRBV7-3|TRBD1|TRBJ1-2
TGTGCCAGCAGCTTAAAACAGGGGGAAGGCTACACCTTC
CASSLKQGEGYTF
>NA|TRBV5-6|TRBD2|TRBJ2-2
TGTGCCAGCAGCTTGTTTAACGGGAGGCGGACCGGGGAGCTGTTTTTT
CASSLFNGRRTGELFF
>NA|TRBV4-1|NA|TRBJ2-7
TGCGCCAGCAGCCAAGAAGGAGGCCCCTACGAGCAGTACTTC
CASSQEGGPYEQYF
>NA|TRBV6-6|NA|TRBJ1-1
TGTGCCAGCAGTTACGGTGGGGGCCTGAGCACTGAAGCTTTCTTT
CASSYGGGLSTEAFF
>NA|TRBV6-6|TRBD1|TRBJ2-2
TGTGCCAGCAGAACGGACAGGGGATACACCGGGGAGCTGTTTTTT
CASRTDRGYTGELFF
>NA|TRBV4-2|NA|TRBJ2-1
TGTGCCAGCAGCCAAGATGGAGGGGACGACAATGAGCAGTTCTTC
CASSQDGGDDNEQFF
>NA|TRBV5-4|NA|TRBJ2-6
TGTGCCAGCAGCCGCTCAAGCTCTGGGGCCAACGTCCTGACTTTC
CASSRSSSGANVLTF
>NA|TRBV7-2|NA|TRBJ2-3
TGTGCCAGCAGCCAATTACTAGAGGATACGCAGTATTTT
CASSQLLEDTQYF
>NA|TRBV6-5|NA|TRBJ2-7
TGTGCCAGCAGTGACCCTAATTGGAACGAGCAGTACTTC
CASSDPNWNEQYF
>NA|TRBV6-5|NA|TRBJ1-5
TGTGCCAGCAGTGAAGTTGCAGGCTATCAGCCCCAGCATTTT
CASSEVAGYQPQHF
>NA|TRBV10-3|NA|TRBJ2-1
TGTGCCACTACAGGGGCGGGAGCCTACAATGAGCAGTTCTTC
CATTGAGAYNEQFF
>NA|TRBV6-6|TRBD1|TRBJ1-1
TGTGCCAGCAGTTACTCGGAGGGGGCTGGAAACACTGAAGCTTTCTTT
CASSYSEGAGNTEAFF
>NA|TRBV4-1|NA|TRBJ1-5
TGCGCCAGCAGCCAAGATCCCTTTAGGGCGCTTTTTTTGGGGCAGCCCCAGCATTTT
CASSQDPFRALFLGQPQHF
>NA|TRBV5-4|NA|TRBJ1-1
TGTGCCAGCACCCCAGGCGGTGGGGGGGGCACTGAAGCTTTCTTT
CASTPGGGGGTEAFF